This note documents a single T cell receptor (beta chain) sequence. Its specificity is not known. The protocol was immunoSEQ multiplex PCR, while the TCRdb copy is restricted to in-frame clones and leaves out a portion. The profile shows 170,000 or so clones, 90% of them singletons. Between the trimmed V and J ends, which lost 0 bases and 0 bases, there was a span of 12 bases. CDR3 length equals 18 residues. In germline, CDR1 is LNHDA, CDR2 SQIVND (reference sequence). The data belong to a study of T cell responses to AZD1222 COVID-19 vaccine. Across the whole study: Pooling covered second doses at about 4 or about 12 weeks.

Study findings and constraints: Clonal diversity was possibly underestimated, and white British individuals and females predominated among donors.

The clonotype originates from an adult in good health. This chain connects TRBV19 to TRBJ2-6; the D is unclear. Sample: peripheral blood, taken on day 0 of AZD1222 vaccination. DNA of the CDR3: TGTGCCAGTAGTATAGATCCCCGAAGGGTCTCTGGGGCCAACGTCCTGACTTTC. Translation: CASSIDPRRVSGANVLTF.